This TCR beta chain originates from a study of cytomegalovirus exposure and HLA in healthy donors. It was with 60 Vbeta and 13 Jbeta primers that the PCR ran. In the original analysis: The authors later counted about 80 million unique TCR beta chains, roughly 10 million of them shared. Assay: immunoSEQ multiplex PCR; the TCRdb copy retains only in-frame clones and omits some. V and J calls and clone size are those listed in that table; D and trimming were worked out from the DNA. This table has approximately 100,000 clones, 77% appearing once. Study conclusions and caveats: Three chains linked to CMV were shown in vitro to be specific for CMV antigens. Segments of the TCR beta V type were, in most cases, productive about 87% or about 30% of the time in an earlier analysis. When analyzed later, a missense DCLRE1C variant was found to be linked to TCR beta V- and J-gene trimming.

Notes on this clone: Antigen specificity is unknown.

Trimming left V 4 bases short and J 2 bases short, with 12 bases between. Per germline, CDR1 SGDLS and CDR2 YYNGEE. The CDR3 is made up of 14 amino acids. The material sequenced was PBMCs. The chain joins TRBV9 to TRBJ2-5, with D possibly TRBD1 on 5 matching bases. The TCR comes from a man between 35 and 55 years old in good health and CMV-seropositive. CDR3 DNA sequence: TGTGCCAGCAGCTCCAGAGCAGGGCAAGAGACCCAGTACTTC. It encodes CASSSRAGQETQYF.